The 23 T cell receptor beta chains listed next were all sequenced from one sample in a study of blood T cell repertoires in COVID-19. The method was immunoSEQ multiplex PCR; TCRdb's version includes in-frame clones alone and lacks a portion of them. The profile shows nearly 110,000 clones, about four fifths of them singletons. Sequencing was carried out using peripheral blood. These receptor sequences come from a woman aged 55 to 70 with acute or convalescent COVID-19.

The chain links TRBV6-5 to TRBJ2-7; D is perhaps TRBD2 (6 bases). The V end was cut by 4 bases, the J end by 5 bases, with 18 bases between. The CDR3 has 15 residues. The germline CDR1 and CDR2 sequences are MNHEY and SVGAGI. The CDR3 here is CASSSPGTYSNEQYF. CDR3 bases: TGTGCCAGCAGTTCCCCCGGGACTTACTCGAACGAGCAGTACTTC.

This clone showed up just once. The chain employs TRBV7-9 and TRBJ1-4; 7 bases line up with TRBD1. J lost 5 bases, V lost 5 bases, and 8 bases had no gene match. There are 15 residues in the CDR3. The germline V gene has CDR1 SEHNR and CDR2 FQNEAQ (reference sequence). Here the CDR3 DNA reads TGTGCCAGCAGCACCGGACAGGCCTCAAATGAAAAACTGTTTTTT. Its translation is CASSTGQASNEKLFF.

V usage is TRBV19 and J usage is TRBJ2-3; 8 nucleotides match TRBD1. Germline CDR1 and CDR2: LNHDA and SQIVND (reference sequence). Unmatched junction bases numbered 4, after V lost 4 bases and J lost 1 base. The CDR3 contains 15 residues. CDR3 amino acids: CASSRSGGGTDTQYF. For the CDR3, the DNA is TGTGCCAGTAGTAGATCAGGGGGCGGCACAGATACGCAGTATTTT. Full variable domain (missing parts from reference TRBV19 and TRBJ2-3): DGGITQSPKYLFRKEGQNVTLSCEQNLNHDAMYWYRQDPGQGLRLIYYSQIVNDFQKGDIAEGYSVSREKKESFPLTVTSAQKNPTAFYLCASSRSGGGTDTQYFGPGTRLTVL.

In this sample, this clone turned up once. The CDR3: CASSFPAETQYF. The CDR3 DNA sequence: TGTGCCAGCAGCTTTCCTGCGGAGACCCAGTACTTC. The rearrangement uses TRBV5-4 and TRBJ2-5; D is unresolved. The CDR3 contains 12 residues. Germline V lookup: CDR1 SGHNT, CDR2 YYREEE (reference sequence). Trimming removed 2 bases at V and 5 bases at J, with 7 bases between.

The chain is built from TRBV7-9 and TRBJ1-6, with D possibly matching TRBD1 (5 bases). The CDR3 is 18 residues long. V dropped 1 base and J dropped 0 bases, with 13 bases sitting between them. Germline loops: CDR1 SEHNR, CDR2 FQNEAQ (reference sequence). CDR3 protein: CASSLEFDSRSYNSPLHF. CDR3 coding DNA: TGTGCCAGCAGCTTAGAATTCGACAGCCGCTCCTATAATTCACCCCTCCACTTT. Combining the CDR3 with reference TRBV7-9 and TRBJ1-6 gives the whole variable domain DTGVSQNPRHKITKRGQNVTFRCDPISEHNRLYWYRQTLGQGPEFLTYFQNEAQLEKSRLLSDRFSAERPKGSFSTLEIQRTEQGDSAMYLCASSLEFDSRSYNSPLHFGNGTRLTVT.

The chain has TRBV6-5 and TRBJ2-2; the D gene is possibly TRBD2 (6 bases). This CDR3 is 16 amino acids long. Per the germline V gene, CDR1 is MNHEY and CDR2 is SVGAGI. V was pared by 2 bases and J by 0 bases, with 10 bases between. CDR3 nucleotide sequence: TGTGCCAGCAGTTACGGGACTTTCGCGAACACCGGGGAGCTGTTTTTT. It translates to CASSYGTFANTGELFF.

This clone was observed once. The genes are TRBV6-4 and TRBJ2-6, with a tentative D call TRBD1 (5 bases). CDR3 length equals 16 residues. Germline CDR1 reads MRHNA; CDR2 reads SNTAGT. V was trimmed by 4 bases and J by 2 bases, leaving 12 bases between them. CDR3 sequence reads: CASSGTKSPGANVLTF. The CDR3 DNA follows: TGTGCCAGCAGTGGGACAAAATCCCCTGGGGCCAACGTCCTGACTTTC.

V usage is TRBV6-1 and J usage is TRBJ1-2; no clear D. V lost 2 bases and J 4 bases, leaving 11 bases between the germline ends. From germline, CDR1 is MNHNS and CDR2 SASEGT. The CDR3 spans 14 residues. The CDR3 coding sequence is TGTGCCAGCAGTGAAAGTGCGGGAGTCTATGGCTACACCTTC. Its protein is CASSESAGVYGYTF.

The J gene is TRBJ1-2, the V gene TRBV11-2, with 10 bases matching TRBD1. The germline gives CDR1 SGHAT, CDR2 FQNNGV. J gave up 7 bases and V 1 base, and 6 bases lay outside the gene matches. This CDR3 is 15 amino acids long. The CDR3 nucleotides read TGTGCCAGCAGCTTAGTCGGGACAGGGGTGACTGGCTACACCTTC. Residues: CASSLVGTGVTGYTF. Full variable domain (missing parts from reference TRBV11-2 and TRBJ1-2): EAGVAQSPRYKIIEKRQSVAFWCNPISGHATLYWYQQILGQGPKLLIQFQNNGVVDDSQLPKDRFSAERLKGVDSTLKIQPAKLEDSAVYLCASSLVGTGVTGYTFGSGTRLTVV.

V and J are TRBV18 and TRBJ2-7, with TRBD2 identical over 9 bases. The CDR3 has 14 residues. Germline CDR1 KGHSH, CDR2 LQKENI. V dropped 0 bases and J dropped 6; count of bases not matched to a gene: 3. The CDR3 region is CASSPPSGSGEQYF. CDR3 nucleotides: TGTGCCAGCTCACCACCTAGCGGGAGTGGCGAGCAGTACTTC.

The rearrangement joins TRBV6-5 to TRBJ2-7; TRBD2 matches 7 bases. V dropped 7 bases and J dropped 0; count of bases not matched to a gene: 3. CDR3 length: 13 amino acids. Germline assignment: CDR1 MNHEY and CDR2 SVGAGI. The CDR3 protein is CASKLASSYEQYF. The CDR3 DNA reads TGTGCCAGCAAACTAGCGAGCTCCTACGAGCAGTACTTC.

This clone was observed a single time. The DNA for the CDR3 is TGTGCCAGTCGAGAACAGGCAGGCACAGATACGCAGTATTTT. Translated: CASREQAGTDTQYF. This chain connects TRBV19 to TRBJ2-3, with D possibly matching TRBD1 (5 bases). Germline assignment: CDR1 LNHDA and CDR2 SQIVND (reference sequence). V was clipped by 8 bases and J by 1 base, with 13 bases between them. The CDR3 loop spans 14 amino acids.

The chain combines TRBV3-1 (or the pseudogene TRBV3-2) with TRBJ2-5; 12 nucleotides match TRBD2. The CDR3 extends over 18 amino acids. The V gene end was trimmed by 1 base and the J gene end by 2 bases; junction bases not matched to a gene: 8. Germline lookup yields CDR1 LGHDT and CDR2 YNNKEL (reference sequence). CDR3 nucleotide sequence: TGTGCCAGCAGCCAAGTCAAGCGACTAGCGGGGGAGCAAGAGACCCAGTACTTC. The encoded protein is CASSQVKRLAGEQETQYF.

The chain recombines TRBV19 with TRBJ1-1, with 9 bases aligning to TRBD1. The CDR3 has 20 residues. Trimming at V came to 5 bases and at J to 0 bases, leaving 19 bases not matched to a gene. Germline V gene lookup returns CDR1 LNHDA and CDR2 SQIVND (reference sequence). The CDR3 bases are TGTGCCAGTAGTCCTATCTTCCTAGGAACGGGACAGGGATTGAACACTGAAGCTTTCTTT. Its translation is CASSPIFLGTGQGLNTEAFF.

V is TRBV15 and J is TRBJ2-1; 9 bases agree with TRBD2. With V trimmed by 3 bases and J by 4 bases, 7 bases remained unmatched. This CDR3 region has 16 residues. Germline CDR1 LNHNV, CDR2 YYDKDF (reference sequence). The CDR3 DNA is TGTGCCACCAGCAGCTCCGGACTAGCGTTGTACAATGAGCAGTTCTTC. Translated: CATSSSGLALYNEQFF.

V usage is TRBV5-1 and J usage is TRBJ2-2; TRBD1 matches 8 bases. V trimming: 4 bases; J trimming: 6 bases; junction bases outside the gene matches: 11. The germline V gene has CDR1 SGHRS and CDR2 YFSETQ. This CDR3 comprises 16 residues. In DNA, the CDR3 is TGCGCCAGCAGCCTAGTTCCCCAGGGGGCGGCCGGGGAGCTGTTTTTT. Its translation is CASSLVPQGAAGELFF.

The rearrangement joins TRBV7-3 to TRBJ2-1, with D uncertain. V lost 0 bases, J lost 1 base, and 13 bases lay in between. CDR1 and CDR2 from the germline V gene are SGHTA and FQGTGA. There are 17 residues in the CDR3. CDR3 amino acids: CASSLTGAASSYNEQFF. CDR3 sequence (DNA): TGTGCCAGCAGCTTAACGGGCGCCGCCAGTTCCTACAATGAGCAGTTCTTC.

This rearrangement joins TRBV19 to TRBJ2-1, with 8 bases that match TRBD2. CDR1 and CDR2 from the germline V gene are LNHDA and SQIVND (reference sequence). The CDR3 loop spans 16 amino acids. V lost 5 bases and J lost 8; bases outside the gene matches: 14. CDR3 region: CASSSGTSFGLDEQFF. For the CDR3, the DNA is TGTGCCAGTAGTTCAGGGACTAGTTTTGGTTTGGATGAGCAGTTCTTC.

The chain joins TRBV5-1 to TRBJ1-3; 11 bases map to TRBD1. Germline V gene sequence: CDR1 SGHRS, CDR2 YFSETQ. The CDR3 runs 16 residues. J was trimmed by 1 base and V by 3 bases; bases with no gene match: 3. The CDR3 sequence: CASSSGQGESGNTIYF. The CDR3, as DNA: TGCGCCAGCAGCTCGGGACAGGGGGAATCTGGAAACACCATATATTTT.

This rearrangement joins TRBV5-1 to TRBJ2-1, with 9 nucleotides matching TRBD2. Germline V CDR1 and CDR2: SGHRS, YFSETQ. This CDR3 is built from 19 residues. V lost 3 bases and J lost 0; bases outside the gene matches: 13. CDR3 in amino acids: CASSSGLAGEGYSYNEQFF. Written as DNA, the CDR3 is TGCGCCAGCAGCTCTGGTTTAGCGGGAGAGGGATACTCCTACAATGAGCAGTTCTTC.

This chain connects TRBV5-1 to TRBJ2-5, with no clear D. The ends were cut back, 0 bases at V and 2 bases at J, with 8 bases in the middle. CDR3 length: 14 amino acids. Per germline, CDR1 SGHRS and CDR2 YFSETQ. CDR3: CASSLDSTQETQYF. The CDR3 bases are TGCGCCAGCAGCTTGGACAGTACACAAGAGACCCAGTACTTC.

This clone has just one count. V gene TRBV6-5 combines with J gene TRBJ1-4; 8 nucleotides match TRBD1. V was clipped by 6 bases and J by 8 bases; unmatched bases: 11. CDR1 and CDR2 (germline): MNHEY, SVGAGI. This CDR3 has 15 amino acids. The DNA for the CDR3 is TGTGCCAGCAGCTCCCCGGGACAGGTTCCCGAAAAACTGTTTTTT. This translates into CASSSPGQVPEKLFF.

The V and J genes are TRBV5-1 and TRBJ2-7; perhaps TRBD1 as D (5 bases). The V end was cut by 4 bases, the J end by 4 bases, with 18 bases between. The germline gives CDR1 SGHRS, CDR2 YFSETQ. CDR3 length: 15 residues. The CDR3 DNA sequence: TGCGCCAGCAGCCCCGACAGTGACCGTAGTTACGAGCAGTACTTC. This gives the protein CASSPDSDRSYEQYF.